These 24 T cell receptor beta chains share one sample of origin, sequenced in a study of cytomegalovirus exposure and HLA in healthy donors. 13 Jbeta primers and 60 Vbeta primers were used for the PCR. Measured with immunoSEQ multiplex PCR; TCRdb has only the in-frame clones, and not every one. The sample includes 50,000 to 60,000 clones, more than 75% of them seen just once. Sequencing was performed on PBMCs. The receptors derive from a female donor in good health and CMV-seronegative.

The rearrangement uses TRBV29-1 and TRBJ1-2; TRBD1 agrees at 9 bases. Germline loops: CDR1 SQVTM, CDR2 ANQGSEA. This CDR3 region has 12 residues. V lost 6 bases to trimming and J lost 6 bases; unmatched junction nucleotides: 5. The chain's CDR3 is CSVGQGINGYTF. CDR3 DNA: TGCAGCGTGGGACAGGGTATAAATGGCTACACCTTC.

A few counts support this clone. The gene calls are TRBV14 and TRBJ1-1; 7 bases match TRBD1. This CDR3 spans 14 amino acids. The germline V gene encodes CDR1 SGHDN and CDR2 FVKESK. Losses at the gene ends were 3 bases for V and 9 bases for J; bases not matched to a gene: 10. The CDR3 nucleotides read TGTGCCAGCAGCCACTTTCGACGACAGGGAAAAGCTTTCTTT. It codes for CASSHFRRQGKAFF.

This clone has only a few counts. The chain links TRBV7-9 to TRBJ2-7; TRBD2 agrees at 8 bases. With 1 base clipped from V and 3 bases from J, the junction kept 8 bases outside the gene matches. Germline V gene lookup returns CDR1 SEHNR and CDR2 FQNEAQ (reference sequence). The length of the CDR3 is 16 residues. CDR3 DNA sequence: TGTGCCAGCAGCTTAGGGGGCCAAGCGGGGGTCTACGAGCAGTACTTC. Protein product: CASSLGGQAGVYEQYF.

This clone was counted only a few times. This rearrangement joins TRBV5-6 to TRBJ1-1; 11 positions agree with TRBD1. The CDR3 has 16 residues. Germline V gene lookup returns CDR1 SGHDT and CDR2 YYEEEE. J was trimmed by 3 bases and V by 5 bases; bases with no gene match: 9. The CDR3 coding sequence is TGTGCCAGCAGTCCGGACAGGGGGCTATTGGACACTGAAGCTTTCTTT. Translation: CASSPDRGLLDTEAFF.

The chain joins TRBV7-2 to TRBJ1-1; D unclear. This CDR3 has 13 residues. Germline V lookup: CDR1 SGHTA, CDR2 FQGNSA. The V end was cut by 2 bases, the J end by 1 base, with 5 bases between. The CDR3 nucleotides read TGTGCCAGCAGCTTATTACAGAACACTGAAGCTTTCTTT. Protein: CASSLLQNTEAFF.

This chain connects TRBV4-3 to TRBJ2-7; weak D call: TRBD1 (5 bases). V was clipped by 0 bases and J by 5 bases, with 11 bases between them. The CDR3 has 14 residues. Per germline, CDR1 LGHNA and CDR2 YSLEER. The CDR3 protein is CASSQDLQGNEQYF. In DNA, the CDR3 is TGCGCCAGCAGCCAAGATCTCCAGGGTAACGAGCAGTACTTC.

In regard to this clone: The junction departs from the called germline gene at one end, perhaps through a read error. The chain uses TRBV6-6 and TRBJ2-3, with D unclear. Germline V gene sequence: CDR1 MNHNY, CDR2 SVGAGI (reference sequence). The CDR3 covers 11 residues. The CDR3 region has the DNA TGTGCCAGCAGCCCCCATCCGCTCCTAGTTTTT. It translates to CASSPHPLLVF.

In this sample, this clone turned up once. V usage is TRBV5-1 and J usage is TRBJ2-4; TRBD1 aligns across 7 bases. Germline lookup yields CDR1 SGHRS and CDR2 YFSETQ. V trimming: 0 bases; J trimming: 9 bases; junction bases outside the gene matches: 12. This CDR3 is 16 amino acids long. CDR3 protein: CASSLGQGTPRIIQYF. The CDR3 bases are TGCGCCAGCAGCTTGGGACAGGGTACCCCCCGGATCATTCAGTACTTC.

CDR3 bases: TGTGCCAGCAGCCTTAGTGGCGGGGGGAACTACGAGCAGTACTTC. It translates to CASSLSGGGNYEQYF. This chain connects TRBV9 to TRBJ2-7; the match to TRBD2 covers 8 bases. Germline assignment: CDR1 SGDLS and CDR2 YYNGEE. The CDR3 is made up of 15 amino acids. The trim removed 4 bases at V and 3 bases at J, leaving 9 bases unmatched.

This chain uses TRBV5-5 with TRBJ2-7, with D uncertain. Trimming pared 0 bases from V and 3 bases from J, leaving 16 bases between. Germline-derived CDR1 and CDR2 are SGHKS and YYEKEE (reference sequence). CDR3 length equals 16 residues. As DNA, the CDR3 is TGTGCCAGCAGCTTGGGCCCAGGCAAAAGTAACTACGAGCAGTACTTC. This translates into CASSLGPGKSNYEQYF.

The rearrangement joins TRBV11-2 to TRBJ1-1; TRBD1 matches at 7 bases. The V and J ends lost 0 bases and 8 bases, in that order; junction bases with no gene match: 6. Germline CDR1 is SGHAT and CDR2 is FQNNGV. The CDR3 consists of 14 residues. The DNA for the CDR3 is TGTGCCAGCAGCTTAGATAACCAACAGGGGGAAGCTTTCTTT. Protein product: CASSLDNQQGEAFF.

The chain joins TRBV7-2 to TRBJ2-3; 7 bases align to TRBD2. The J segment lost 14 bases and the V segment lost 2 bases, leaving 10 bases of the junction unmatched. CDR3 length: 13 residues. Germline CDR1 SGHTA, CDR2 FQGNSA. The CDR3 DNA sequence: TGTGCCAGCAGCTTAACCCGGGGCGGGGGAGGGTATTTT. Protein sequence: CASSLTRGGGGYF.

This rearrangement joins TRBV19 to TRBJ1-5; D is uncertain. Germline loops: CDR1 LNHDA, CDR2 SQIVND (reference sequence). CDR3 size: 14 residues. The V and J ends lost 4 bases and 0 bases respectively, with 7 bases between them. The DNA for the CDR3 is TGTGCCAGTAGTACGACTTATAGCAATCAGCCCCAGCATTTT. It specifies CASSTTYSNQPQHF.

A few counts support this clone. The gene calls are TRBV21-1 and TRBJ1-5. TRBV21-1 is labeled a pseudogene. The CDR3 sequence is 15 residues long. The CDR3 nucleotides are TGTGCCAGCAGCAAAGATTCGGTCCGGGGGGAGCCCCAGCATTTT. Encoded protein: CASSKDSVRGEPQHF.

The CDR3: CASSLHRGKSAGNTIYF. The CDR3 bases are TGTGCCAGCAGCTTGCATCGAGGGAAGAGCGCTGGAAACACCATATATTTT. This sequence joins TRBV5-6 and TRBJ1-3; D is unclear. This CDR3 is built from 17 residues. V lost 1 base, J lost 2 bases, and 16 bases lay in between. The germline CDR1 and CDR2 sequences are SGHDT and YYEEEE.

This rearrangement joins TRBV2 to TRBJ1-1, with D hard to call. Trimming pared 4 bases from V and 11 bases from J, leaving 14 bases between. The germline V gene has CDR1 SNHLY and CDR2 FYNNEI. The CDR3 runs 12 residues. The CDR3 loop is CASSANVFYAFF. The CDR3 DNA reads TGTGCCAGCAGTGCTAACGTCTTTTACGCTTTCTTT. Looking up the rest from reference TRBV2 and TRBJ1-1 gives the full variable domain: EPEVTQTPSHQVTQMGQEVILRCVPISNHLYFYWYRQILGQKVEFLVSFYNNEISEKSEIFDDQFSVERPDGSNFTLKIRSTKLEDSAMYFCASSANVFYAFFGQGTRLTVV.

Worth noting for this clone: One end of the junction does not line up with germline, which may come from a read error. The V and J genes are TRBV7-9 and TRBJ1-4; D unclear. This CDR3 has 14 amino acids. Germline values: CDR1 SEHNR, CDR2 FQNEAQ (reference sequence). As DNA, the CDR3 is TGTTCCAGCCGTCTTCGCGATGGAGGGGAAAAACTGTTTTTT. Amino acid sequence: CSSRLRDGGEKLFF.

The chain combines TRBV18 with TRBJ2-7; tentative D call: TRBD1 (6 bases). The germline V gene has CDR1 KGHSH and CDR2 LQKENI. V shed 2 bases and J shed 5 bases, with 16 bases lying between them. The CDR3 runs to 15 residues. The CDR3 coding sequence is TGTGCCAGCTCACCAAGGGGGACGCTTGGGGACGAGCAGTACTTC. It codes for CASSPRGTLGDEQYF.

The chain combines TRBV7-9 with TRBJ1-1; 7 bases map to TRBD1. This CDR3 has 15 residues. Per germline, CDR1 SEHNR and CDR2 FQNEAQ (reference sequence). J gave up 0 bases and V 5 bases, and 6 bases lay outside the gene matches. The CDR3 here is CASSPSGQVNTEAFF. CDR3 DNA sequence: TGTGCCAGCAGCCCGTCAGGACAGGTGAACACTGAAGCTTTCTTT.

The J gene is TRBJ2-5, the V gene TRBV7-3; D perhaps matches TRBD2 (6 bases). Trimming took off 0 bases at V and 4 bases at J, with 12 bases between the two ends. Germline lookup yields CDR1 SGHTA and CDR2 FQGTGA. The CDR3 length is 15 residues. The CDR3 DNA follows: TGTGCCAGCAGCTTAACCGGGAGCGTTCCAGAGACCCAGTACTTC. Protein: CASSLTGSVPETQYF.

The genes are TRBV25-1 and TRBJ1-6; a possible D gene is TRBD1 (5 bases). Germline V gene sequence: CDR1 MGHDK, CDR2 SYGVNS. The V and J ends lost 3 bases and 6 bases respectively, with 12 bases between them. The CDR3 contains 15 residues. Here the CDR3 DNA reads TGTGCCAGCAGTGAGCTCCGGGACTTTAATTCACCCCTCCACTTT. It yields the protein CASSELRDFNSPLHF.

The genes are TRBV2 and TRBJ1-5, with a possible D match to TRBD1 (5 bases). From germline, CDR1 is SNHLY and CDR2 FYNNEI. Trimming cost V 6 bases and J 3 bases, with 15 bases left between them. The CDR3 length is 15 residues. The CDR3 DNA reads as TGTGCCAGCAGCGCAGGGCGGTCTAACAATCAGCCCCAGCATTTT. It encodes CASSAGRSNNQPQHF.

This clone has only one observation. The chain joins TRBV7-2 to TRBJ1-2; D may be TRBD1 (6 bases). Per germline, CDR1 SGHTA and CDR2 FQGNSA. The V and J ends lost 5 bases and 6 bases respectively, with 19 bases between them. The CDR3 sequence is 15 residues long. The CDR3 DNA follows: TGTGCCAGCAGCCGATCTACAGGGAATACGGATGGCTACACCTTC. The encoded protein is CASSRSTGNTDGYTF.

J is TRBJ1-1 and V is TRBV5-5; 8 bases line up with TRBD1. V was clipped by 4 bases and J by 0 bases; unmatched bases: 8. Germline values: CDR1 SGHKS, CDR2 YYEKEE (reference sequence). This CDR3 contains 16 residues. DNA for the CDR3: TGTGCCAGCAGCCCCCGACAGGGGCAAATGAACACTGAAGCTTTCTTT. It yields the protein CASSPRQGQMNTEAFF.